One sample yielded the 15 T cell receptor beta chains listed below, sequenced in a study of shared clonotypes between healthy human individuals. The table came from immunoSEQ multiplex PCR; TCRdb's copy has only in-frame clones and leaves some out. The table shows some 2,400,000 clones, with almost 96% occurring only once. Sequencing was carried out using naive CD4+ T cells sorted from blood. Indicated subset: CD45RA+ positively selected. These receptors were taken from a man aged 18-30 years in good health.

The CDR3 spells CASSTQGVNSPLHF. The CDR3 DNA follows: TGTGCCAGTAGTACCCAGGGTGTAAATTCACCCCTCCACTTT. The chain recombines TRBV19 with TRBJ1-6, with TRBD1 as a possible D gene (5 bases). The CDR3 is 14 residues long. CDR1 and CDR2 from the germline V gene are LNHDA and SQIVND (reference sequence). Trimming took 4 bases from V and 7 from J, leaving 11 bases between them. Looking up the rest from reference TRBV19 and TRBJ1-6 gives the full variable domain: DGGITQSPKYLFRKEGQNVTLSCEQNLNHDAMYWYRQDPGQGLRLIYYSQIVNDFQKGDIAEGYSVSREKKESFPLTVTSAQKNPTAFYLCASSTQGVNSPLHFGNGTRLTVT.

The chain employs TRBV18 and TRBJ1-3; D unresolved. V was trimmed by 3 bases and J by 4 bases, leaving 13 bases between them. The CDR3 totals 15 residues. Germline assignment: CDR1 KGHSH and CDR2 LQKENI. The CDR3 sequence: CASSPLESSGNTIYF. The CDR3 coding sequence is TGTGCCAGCTCACCCCTCGAGAGTTCCGGAAACACCATATATTTT.

The chain joins TRBV5-1 to TRBJ1-4, with D unclear. Trimming pared 0 bases from V and 5 bases from J, leaving 8 bases between. The CDR3 sequence is 14 residues long. The germline gives CDR1 SGHRS, CDR2 YFSETQ. The DNA of the CDR3 is TGCGCCAGCAGCTTGGGGGCCATGAATGAAAAACTGTTTTTT. Its protein is CASSLGAMNEKLFF.

The rearrangement joins TRBV7-8 to TRBJ2-2; no definite D call. The ends were cut back, 1 base at V and 0 bases at J, with 9 bases in the middle. CDR3 size: 16 residues. Germline values: CDR1 SGHVS, CDR2 FQNEAQ. The CDR3 sequence: CASSLVLLSNTGELFF. The CDR3, as DNA: TGTGCCAGCAGCTTAGTATTGCTTTCGAACACCGGGGAGCTGTTTTTT. Combining the CDR3 with reference TRBV7-8 and TRBJ2-2 gives the whole variable domain GAGVSQSPRYKVAKRGQDVALRCDPISGHVSLFWYQQALGQGPEFLTYFQNEAQLDKSGLPSDRFFAERPEGSVSTLKIQRTQQEDSAVYLCASSLVLLSNTGELFFGEGSRLTVL.

This clone was recorded once. The genes are TRBV27 and TRBJ1-6, with D tentatively TRBD1 (5 bases). CDR1 MNHEY and CDR2 SMNVEV come from the germline V gene (reference sequence). The length of the CDR3 is 19 residues. V was cut by 4 bases and J by 0 bases, with 19 bases left in between. The CDR3 coding sequence is TGTGCCAGCAGTTCGTTCTTCATCCAGGGATCCTCCTATAATTCACCCCTCCACTTT. It encodes CASSSFFIQGSSYNSPLHF.

As to this clone: The same CDR3 also results from other DNA sequences found in this sample. The chain has TRBV7-9 and TRBJ2-1, with D possibly matching TRBD1 (6 bases). The length of the CDR3 is 12 residues. The germline V gene has CDR1 SEHNR and CDR2 FQNEAQ (reference sequence). The V and J ends lost 5 bases and 9 bases respectively, with 11 bases between them. The CDR3 region is CASSTGLGEQFF. The CDR3 DNA sequence: TGTGCCAGCAGCACAGGGTTGGGTGAGCAGTTCTTC.

The chain carries TRBV5-6 and TRBJ2-6; D gene uncertain. Germline CDR1 is SGHDT and CDR2 is YYEEEE. V was cut by 0 bases and J by 3 bases, with 16 bases left in between. This CDR3 is 18 amino acids long. CDR3 nucleotides: TGTGCCAGCAGCTTGGCTTCTGTTTGGTCTGGTGGGGCCAACGTCCTGACTTTC. This translates into CASSLASVWSGGANVLTF.

The chain joins TRBV11-1 to TRBJ2-7; TRBD2 matches 8 bases. CDR3 length: 15 residues. The V and J ends lost 1 base and 4 bases, in that order; junction bases with no gene match: 6. Germline-derived CDR1 and CDR2 are SGHAT and FQDESV (reference sequence). The DNA for the CDR3 is TGTGCCAGCAGCTTAGGCGGGACTAGAGGGTACGAGCAGTACTTC. Its translation: CASSLGGTRGYEQYF.

This clone was observed a single time. V is TRBV5-4 and J is TRBJ1-3; D perhaps matches TRBD1 (6 bases). Germline assignment: CDR1 SGHNT and CDR2 YYREEE (reference sequence). This CDR3 contains 15 residues. Trimming pared 4 bases from V and 1 base from J, leaving 12 bases between. This chain's CDR3 is CASSEDRRSGNTIYF. The CDR3 nucleotides are TGTGCCAGCAGCGAAGACAGGAGATCTGGAAACACCATATATTTT.

Of note for this clone: Other DNA sequences in the sample encode the same CDR3. V and J are TRBV30 and TRBJ1-6; the D is unclear. The CDR3 is 15 residues long. Germline CDR1 GTSNPN, CDR2 SVGIG (reference sequence). The V end lost 2 bases, the J end lost 0 bases, and 8 bases lay between the germline ends. The CDR3 protein is CAWSSGGSYNSPLHF. In DNA, the CDR3 is TGTGCCTGGAGTAGCGGTGGCTCCTATAATTCACCCCTCCACTTT.

This rearrangement joins TRBV27 to TRBJ2-7; the D is unclear. The germline V gene has CDR1 MNHEY and CDR2 SMNVEV (reference sequence). The CDR3 has 13 residues. Trimming shortened V by 6 bases and J by 4 bases, and 13 bases separated the two germline ends. The CDR3 sequence: CASRPETTYEQYF. The DNA of the CDR3 is TGTGCCAGCAGACCAGAGACCACTTACGAGCAGTACTTC.

This clone was picked up one time. V is TRBV10-3 and J is TRBJ1-2; a possible D gene is TRBD1 (6 bases). V lost 8 bases, J lost 2 bases, and 12 bases lay in between. The CDR3 runs to 13 residues. Germline loops: CDR1 ENHRY, CDR2 SYGVKD. The CDR3 DNA sequence: TGTGCCATCGGTCCAGGACAGAACTATGGCTACACCTTC. Translation: CAIGPGQNYGYTF.

This chain joins TRBV7-9 and TRBJ2-7; TRBD1 matches 7 bases. V lost 9 bases to trimming and J lost 6 bases; unmatched junction nucleotides: 8. Per germline, CDR1 SEHNR and CDR2 FQNEAQ (reference sequence). The CDR3 sequence is 12 residues long. The CDR3 DNA follows: TGTGCCAGTGACAGGGTCGGAGGCGAGCAGTACTTC. Its translation is CASDRVGGEQYF.

This chain uses TRBV4-1 with TRBJ2-2, with D perhaps matching TRBD2 (5 bases). Trimming shortened V by 5 bases and J by 2 bases, and 15 bases separated the two germline ends. The CDR3 is 16 residues long. Germline V gives CDR1 MGHRA, CDR2 YSYEKL. CDR3 DNA: TGCGCCAGCAGCTGGGTCGAGGGCCTAAACACCGGGGAGCTGTTTTTT. This gives the protein CASSWVEGLNTGELFF.

V is TRBV5-1 and J is TRBJ2-2; D uncertain. The CDR3 loop spans 15 amino acids. Germline values: CDR1 SGHRS, CDR2 YFSETQ. The ends were cut back, 4 bases at V and 4 bases at J, with 14 bases in the middle. The CDR3, as DNA: TGCGCCAGCAGCCTGGAAAAATGGGGCACCGGGGAGCTGTTTTTT. It is translated as CASSLEKWGTGELFF.